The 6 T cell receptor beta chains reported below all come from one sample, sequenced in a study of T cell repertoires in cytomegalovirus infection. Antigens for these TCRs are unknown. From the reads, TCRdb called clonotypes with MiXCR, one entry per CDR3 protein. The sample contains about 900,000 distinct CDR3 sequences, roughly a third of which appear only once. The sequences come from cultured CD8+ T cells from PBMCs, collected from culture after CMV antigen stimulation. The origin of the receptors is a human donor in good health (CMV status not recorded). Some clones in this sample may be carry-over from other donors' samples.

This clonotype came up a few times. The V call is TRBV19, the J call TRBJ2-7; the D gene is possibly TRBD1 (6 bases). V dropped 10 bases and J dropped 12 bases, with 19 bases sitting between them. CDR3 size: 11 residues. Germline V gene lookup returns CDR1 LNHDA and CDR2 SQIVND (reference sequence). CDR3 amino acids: CAKPGHPSWYV. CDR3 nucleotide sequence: TGTGCCAAACCGGGACATCCGTCGTGGTACGTC.

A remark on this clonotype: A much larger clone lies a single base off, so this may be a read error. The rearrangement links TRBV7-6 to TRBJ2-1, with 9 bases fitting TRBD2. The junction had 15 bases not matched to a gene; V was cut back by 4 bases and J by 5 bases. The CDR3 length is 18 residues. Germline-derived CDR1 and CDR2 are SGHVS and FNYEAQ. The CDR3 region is CASSSGAVASGADNEQFF. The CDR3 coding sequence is TGTGCCAGCAGCTCCGGTGCCGTTGCTAGCGGGGCGGACAATGAGCAGTTCTTC.

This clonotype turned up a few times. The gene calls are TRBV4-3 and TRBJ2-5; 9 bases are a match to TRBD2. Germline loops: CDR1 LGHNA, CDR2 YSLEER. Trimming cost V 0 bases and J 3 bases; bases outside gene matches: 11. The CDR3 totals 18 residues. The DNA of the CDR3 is TGCGCCAGCAGCCAAGATTTCCCTCGACTAGCGGTGGAAGAGACCCAGTACTTC. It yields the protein CASSQDFPRLAVEETQYF.

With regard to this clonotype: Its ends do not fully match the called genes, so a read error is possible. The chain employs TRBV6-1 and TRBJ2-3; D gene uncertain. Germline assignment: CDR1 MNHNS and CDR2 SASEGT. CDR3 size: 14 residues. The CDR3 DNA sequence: TGTGTCAGCAGCCTCAGACTCAGCACAGATACGCAGTATTTT. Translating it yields CVSSLRLSTDTQYF.

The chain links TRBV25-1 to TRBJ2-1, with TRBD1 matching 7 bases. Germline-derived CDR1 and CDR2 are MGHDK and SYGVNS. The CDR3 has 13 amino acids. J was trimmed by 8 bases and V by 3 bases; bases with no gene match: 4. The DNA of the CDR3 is TGTGCCAGCAGTGATGGGACAGTCTATGAGCAGTTCTTC. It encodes CASSDGTVYEQFF. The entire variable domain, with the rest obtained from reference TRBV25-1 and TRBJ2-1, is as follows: EADIYQTPRYLVIGTGKKITLECSQTMGHDKMYWYQQDPGMELHLIHYSYGVNSTEKGDLSSESTVSRIRTEHFPLTLESARPSHTSQYLCASSDGTVYEQFFGPGTRLTVL.

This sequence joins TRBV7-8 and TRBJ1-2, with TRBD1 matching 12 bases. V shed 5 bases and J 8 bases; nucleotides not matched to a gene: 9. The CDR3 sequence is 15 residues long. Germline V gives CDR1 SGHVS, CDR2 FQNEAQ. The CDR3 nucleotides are TGTGCCAGCAGCCACGGGACAGGGGGCGCTTGGGGCTACACCTTC. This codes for CASSHGTGGAWGYTF.